These 10 T cell receptor beta chains came from one sample sequenced in a study of blood T cells in healthy people across ages. Alongside a J-beta primer mix, a sample-barcoded 5' primer served in a second PCR lasting roughly 7 to 11 cycles. TCRdb independently ran MiXCR on the 5' RACE reads; one entry per CDR3 protein. This sample has around 800,000 distinct CDR3 sequences, with about 45% found just once. The sample taken for sequencing was blood. All receptors come from a man older than 75 in good health.

V and J are TRBV25-1 and TRBJ1-4; no clear D. V gave up 4 bases and J gave up 5 bases, with 11 bases separating them. The germline CDR1 and CDR2 sequences are MGHDK and SYGVNS. The CDR3 has 14 residues. Here the CDR3 DNA reads TGTGCCAGCAGTGGGCAGGCTATAAATGAAAAACTGTTTTTT. It encodes CASSGQAINEKLFF.

This rearrangement joins TRBV7-2 to TRBJ2-2; D is possibly TRBD2 (6 bases). The CDR3 spans 17 residues. Germline CDR1 is SGHTA and CDR2 is FQGNSA. The V and J ends lost 1 base and 0 bases respectively, with 12 bases between them. CDR3 nucleotide sequence: TGTGCCAGCAGCTTAGTGGGTTCGGGAGCGAACACCGGGGAGCTGTTTTTT. Translated: CASSLVGSGANTGELFF.

This clonotype was seen ten or more times. V and J are TRBV7-9 and TRBJ2-5; 10 bases align to TRBD2. Germline values: CDR1 SEHNR, CDR2 FQNEAQ (reference sequence). The CDR3 has 15 amino acids. V trimming: 4 bases; J trimming: 1 base; junction bases outside the gene matches: 3. The CDR3 region has the DNA TGTGCCAGCAGCTCAGCTAGCGGGAGCCAAGAGACCCAGTACTTC. It codes for CASSSASGSQETQYF.

The chain combines TRBV24-1 with TRBJ1-5; possibly TRBD1 for D (5 bases). CDR3 length: 14 amino acids. In germline, CDR1 is KGHDR, CDR2 SFDVKD. V was pared by 4 bases and J by 5 bases, with 11 bases between. Here the CDR3 DNA reads TGTGCCACCAGTGAAATGACAGTTCATCAGCCCCAGCATTTT. Translating gives CATSEMTVHQPQHF.

Comment on this clonotype: The junction does not match germline at one end; this may be a read error. This chain connects TRBV9 to TRBJ2-3, with a weak D call TRBD2 (5 bases). This CDR3 contains 15 residues. Germline lookup yields CDR1 SGDLS and CDR2 YYNGEE. CDR3 amino acids: CASSVGGRITDTQYF. CDR3 in DNA: TGTGCCAGCAGTGTAGGAGGTAGGATCACAGATACGCAGTATTTT.

This clonotype showed up many times. The V gene is TRBV4-1, the J gene TRBJ2-7; tentatively, D is TRBD1 (5 bases). The CDR3 consists of 14 residues. V lost 1 base and J 5 bases, leaving 12 bases between the germline ends. The germline V gene encodes CDR1 MGHRA and CDR2 YSYEKL. The CDR3 protein is CASSQGRVLHEQYF. CDR3 nucleotides: TGCGCCAGCAGCCAAGGCAGGGTCCTTCACGAGCAGTACTTC.

Here the CDR3 DNA reads TGTGCCAGCAGCCAAGACGGCAACAATGAGCAGTTCTTC. This codes for CASSQDGNNEQFF. The V call is TRBV3-1, the J call TRBJ2-1; D is undetermined. V lost 0 bases, J lost 5 bases, and 5 bases lay in between. Germline V gene data show CDR1 as LGHDT and CDR2 as YNNKEL (reference sequence). This CDR3 is built from 13 residues.

This clonotype was observed a few times. The CDR3 sequence is CASSPKARGLSYEQYF. CDR3 coding DNA: TGTGCCAGCAGCCCTAAGGCTCGAGGGCTATCCTACGAGCAGTACTTC. This chain connects TRBV4-2 to TRBJ2-7, with a weak D call TRBD2 (5 bases). This CDR3 has 16 amino acids. V was cut by 4 bases and J by 1 base, with 17 bases left in between. Germline CDR1 and CDR2: LGHNA and YNFKEQ.

The chain couples TRBV5-1 to TRBJ2-1; TRBD1 aligns across 8 bases. Germline CDR1 is SGHRS and CDR2 is YFSETQ. V gave up 4 bases and J gave up 2 bases; unmatched junction bases: 8. There are 16 residues in the CDR3. CDR3 amino acids: CASSPAVGQAYNEQFF. CDR3 coding DNA: TGCGCCAGCAGCCCGGCAGTGGGACAGGCCTACAATGAGCAGTTCTTC.

CDR3 region: CSVRVAAQYF. DNA for the CDR3: TGCAGCGTTAGAGTTGCGGCCCAGTACTTC. V gene TRBV29-1 combines with J gene TRBJ2-5; D remains ambiguous. This CDR3 has 10 amino acids. Germline CDR1 SQVTM, CDR2 ANQGSEA. The germline V and J ends were trimmed by 5 bases and 9 bases, with 10 bases remaining between them.